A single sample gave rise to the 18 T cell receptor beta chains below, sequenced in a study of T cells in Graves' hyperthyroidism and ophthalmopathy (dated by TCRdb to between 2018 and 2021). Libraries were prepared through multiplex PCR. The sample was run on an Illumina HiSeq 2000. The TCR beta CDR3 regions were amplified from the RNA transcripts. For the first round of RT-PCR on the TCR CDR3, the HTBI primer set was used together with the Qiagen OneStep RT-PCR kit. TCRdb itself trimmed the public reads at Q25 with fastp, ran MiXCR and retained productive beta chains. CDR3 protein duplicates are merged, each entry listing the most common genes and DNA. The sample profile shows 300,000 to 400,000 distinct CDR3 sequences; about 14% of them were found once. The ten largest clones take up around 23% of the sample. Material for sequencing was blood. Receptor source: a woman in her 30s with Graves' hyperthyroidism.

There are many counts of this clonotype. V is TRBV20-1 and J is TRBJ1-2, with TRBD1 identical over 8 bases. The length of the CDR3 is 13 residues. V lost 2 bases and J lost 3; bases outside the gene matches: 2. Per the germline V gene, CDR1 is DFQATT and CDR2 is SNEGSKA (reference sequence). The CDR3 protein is CSARPDRDYGYTF. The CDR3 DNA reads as TGCAGTGCTAGACCGGACAGGGACTATGGCTACACCTTC.

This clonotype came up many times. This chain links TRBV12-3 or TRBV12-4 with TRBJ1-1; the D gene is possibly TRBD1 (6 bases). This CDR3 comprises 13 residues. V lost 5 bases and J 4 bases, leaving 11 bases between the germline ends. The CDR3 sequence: CASSTGQSTEAFF. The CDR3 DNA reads TGTGCCAGCAGTACCGGACAGAGCACTGAAGCTTTCTTT.

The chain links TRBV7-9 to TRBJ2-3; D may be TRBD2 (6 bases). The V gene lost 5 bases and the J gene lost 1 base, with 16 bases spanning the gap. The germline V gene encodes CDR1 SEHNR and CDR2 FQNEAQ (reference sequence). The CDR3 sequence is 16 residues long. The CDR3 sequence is CASSKSGGPRTDTQYF. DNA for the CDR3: TGTGCCAGCAGCAAGAGCGGAGGGCCTCGCACAGATACGCAGTATTTT.

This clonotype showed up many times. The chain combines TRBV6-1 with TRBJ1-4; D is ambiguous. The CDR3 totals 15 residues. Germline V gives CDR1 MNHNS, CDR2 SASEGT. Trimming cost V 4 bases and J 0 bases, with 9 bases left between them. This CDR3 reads CASSASRTTNEKLFF. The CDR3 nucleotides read TGTGCCAGCAGTGCGTCTCGGACAACTAATGAAAAACTGTTTTTT.

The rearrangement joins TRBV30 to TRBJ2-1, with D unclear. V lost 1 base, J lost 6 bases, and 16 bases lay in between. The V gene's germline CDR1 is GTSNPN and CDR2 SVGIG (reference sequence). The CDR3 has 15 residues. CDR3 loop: CAWSAHLQVGNEQFF. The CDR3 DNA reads TGTGCCTGGAGTGCTCACCTCCAAGTGGGCAATGAGCAGTTCTTC.

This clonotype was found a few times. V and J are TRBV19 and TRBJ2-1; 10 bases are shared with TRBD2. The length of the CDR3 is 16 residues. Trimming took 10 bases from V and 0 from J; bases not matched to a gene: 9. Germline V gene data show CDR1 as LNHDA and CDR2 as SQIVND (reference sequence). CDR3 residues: CATTTSGSSSYNEQFF. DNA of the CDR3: TGTGCCACCACGACTAGCGGGTCGAGCTCCTACAATGAGCAGTTCTTC.

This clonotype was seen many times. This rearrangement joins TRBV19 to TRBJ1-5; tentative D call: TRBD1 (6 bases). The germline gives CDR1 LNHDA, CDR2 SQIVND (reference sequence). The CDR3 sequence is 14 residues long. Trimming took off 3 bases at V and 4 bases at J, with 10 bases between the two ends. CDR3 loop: CASSIGQYNQPQHF. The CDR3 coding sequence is TGTGCCAGTAGTATTGGACAGTATAATCAGCCCCAGCATTTT. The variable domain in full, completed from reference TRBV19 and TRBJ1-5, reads DGGITQSPKYLFRKEGQNVTLSCEQNLNHDAMYWYRQDPGQGLRLIYYSQIVNDFQKGDIAEGYSVSREKKESFPLTVTSAQKNPTAFYLCASSIGQYNQPQHFGDGTRLSIL.

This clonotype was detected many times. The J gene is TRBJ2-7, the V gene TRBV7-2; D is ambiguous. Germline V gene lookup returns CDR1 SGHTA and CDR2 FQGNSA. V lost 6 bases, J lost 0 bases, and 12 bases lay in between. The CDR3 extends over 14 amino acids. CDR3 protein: CASSRGVPSYEQYF. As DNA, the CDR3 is TGTGCCAGCAGTCGAGGAGTCCCCTCCTACGAGCAGTACTTC.

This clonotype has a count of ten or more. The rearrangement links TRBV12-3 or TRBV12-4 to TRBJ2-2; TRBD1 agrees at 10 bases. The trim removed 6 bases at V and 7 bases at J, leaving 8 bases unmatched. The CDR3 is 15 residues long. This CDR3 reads CASSSGTGVIGELFF. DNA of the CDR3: TGTGCCAGCAGCTCCGGGACAGGGGTTATCGGGGAGCTGTTTTTT.

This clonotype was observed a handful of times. The CDR3 spells CASSLTTAGGGNNYGYTF. As DNA, the CDR3 is TGCGCCAGCAGCTTGACCACGGCCGGGGGCGGCAATAACTATGGCTACACCTTC. The chain carries TRBV5-1 and TRBJ1-2; tentative D call: TRBD1 (6 bases). Germline CDR1 and CDR2: SGHRS and YFSETQ. The CDR3 is 18 amino acids. Trimming took 1 base from V and 1 from J, leaving 20 bases between them.

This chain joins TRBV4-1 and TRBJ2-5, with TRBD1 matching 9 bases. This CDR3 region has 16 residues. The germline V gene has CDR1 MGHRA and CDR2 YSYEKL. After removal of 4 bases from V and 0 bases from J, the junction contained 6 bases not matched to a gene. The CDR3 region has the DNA TGCGCCAGCAGCCTGGGACAGGGAAGGTACCAAGAGACCCAGTACTTC. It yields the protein CASSLGQGRYQETQYF.

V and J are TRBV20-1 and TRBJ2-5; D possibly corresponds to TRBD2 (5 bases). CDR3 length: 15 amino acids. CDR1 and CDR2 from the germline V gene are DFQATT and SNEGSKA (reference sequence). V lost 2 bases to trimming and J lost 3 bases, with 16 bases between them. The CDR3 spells CSARSPEGVKETQYF. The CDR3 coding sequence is TGCAGTGCTAGATCTCCTGAGGGCGTAAAAGAGACCCAGTACTTC.

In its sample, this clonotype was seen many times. The CDR3 nucleotides read TGCAGCGTTGGGAAAGAGGGCCTGGCAGATACGCAGTATTTT. Protein product: CSVGKEGLADTQYF. The gene calls are TRBV29-1 and TRBJ2-3; possible D gene TRBD2, 5 bases. This CDR3 region has 14 residues. The V gene lost 4 bases and the J gene lost 4 bases, with 15 bases spanning the gap. Looked up from germline, CDR1 is SQVTM and CDR2 is ANQGSEA.

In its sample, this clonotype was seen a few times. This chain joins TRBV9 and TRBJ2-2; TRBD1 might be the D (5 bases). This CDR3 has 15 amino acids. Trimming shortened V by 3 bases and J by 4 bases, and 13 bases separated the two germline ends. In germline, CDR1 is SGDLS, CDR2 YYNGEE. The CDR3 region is CASSGGRAPTGELFF. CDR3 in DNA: TGTGCCAGCAGCGGGGGCAGGGCTCCCACCGGGGAGCTGTTTTTT.

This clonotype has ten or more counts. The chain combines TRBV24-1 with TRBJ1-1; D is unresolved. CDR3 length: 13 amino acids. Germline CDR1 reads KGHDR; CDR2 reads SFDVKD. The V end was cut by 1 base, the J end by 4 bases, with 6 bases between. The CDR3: CATSDFPVTEAFF. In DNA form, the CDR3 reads TGTGCCACCAGTGATTTTCCTGTCACTGAAGCTTTCTTT.

The CDR3 spells CALGTVGSYTF. DNA for the CDR3: TGTGCTTTGGGGACAGTCGGGAGCTACACCTTC. The J gene is TRBJ1-2, the V gene TRBV30; TRBD1 aligns across 7 bases. Germline CDR1 reads GTSNPN; CDR2 reads SVGIG (reference sequence). This CDR3 contains 11 residues.

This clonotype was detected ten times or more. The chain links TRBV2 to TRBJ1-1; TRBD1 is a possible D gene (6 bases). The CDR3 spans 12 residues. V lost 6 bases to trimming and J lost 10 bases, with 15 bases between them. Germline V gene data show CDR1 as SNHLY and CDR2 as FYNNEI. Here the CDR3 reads CASRGTTTRAFF. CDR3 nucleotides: TGTGCCAGCAGAGGGACAACAACGAGAGCTTTCTTT. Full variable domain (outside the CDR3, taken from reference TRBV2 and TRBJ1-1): EPEVTQTPSHQVTQMGQEVILRCVPISNHLYFYWYRQILGQKVEFLVSFYNNEISEKSEIFDDQFSVERPDGSNFTLKIRSTKLEDSAMYFCASRGTTTRAFFGQGTRLTVV.

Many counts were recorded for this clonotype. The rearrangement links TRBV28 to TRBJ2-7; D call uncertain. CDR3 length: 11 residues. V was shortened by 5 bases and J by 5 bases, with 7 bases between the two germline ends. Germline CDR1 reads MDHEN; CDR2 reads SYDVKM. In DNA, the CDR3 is TGTGCCAGCAGTCCCAGAAACGAGCAGTACTTC. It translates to CASSPRNEQYF.